What follows are 30 T cell receptor beta chains derived from one specimen sequenced in a study of cytomegalovirus exposure and HLA in healthy donors. PCR was performed using 60 Vbeta and 13 Jbeta primers. Sequencing was performed with immunoSEQ multiplex PCR; in TCRdb, only in-frame clones are kept and a portion is missing. The table includes about 88,000 clones, 85% to 90% detected once. Material for sequencing was PBMCs. The source is a man between 18 and 29 years old in good health and CMV-seronegative.

The chain combines TRBV7-9 with TRBJ2-1, with TRBD2 as a possible D gene (5 bases). Per the germline V gene, CDR1 is SEHNR and CDR2 is FQNEAQ (reference sequence). This CDR3 comprises 13 residues. V was cut by 1 base and J by 6 bases, with 7 bases left in between. The DNA for the CDR3 is TGTGCCAGCAGCTTAGGTCTAGCCAATGAGCAGTTCTTC. Protein: CASSLGLANEQFF.

The chain joins TRBV19 to TRBJ2-1, with 14 bases matching TRBD2. CDR1 is LNHDA, CDR2 SQIVND, per germline (reference sequence). Trimming at V came to 7 bases and at J to 6 bases, leaving 2 bases not matched to a gene. There are 14 residues in the CDR3. CDR3 DNA: TGTGCCAGTAAGACTAGCGGGAGGGCCAATGAGCAGTTCTTC. This sequence encodes CASKTSGRANEQFF.

This chain uses TRBV7-7 with TRBJ2-6, with 9 bases that match TRBD1. J was trimmed by 0 bases and V by 5 bases; bases with no gene match: 8. This CDR3 region has 18 residues. Germline V gene lookup returns CDR1 SSHAT and CDR2 FNYEAQ (reference sequence). CDR3 nucleotides: TGTGCCAGCAGCCCTGGACAGGGGACGTACTCTGGGGCCAACGTCCTGACTTTC. The encoded protein is CASSPGQGTYSGANVLTF.

The rearrangement uses TRBV4-3 and TRBJ2-7; TRBD1 matches at 8 bases. J lost 1 base, V lost 0 bases, and 8 bases had no gene match. Germline CDR1 LGHNA, CDR2 YSLEER. The CDR3 is 17 residues long. For the CDR3, the DNA is TGCGCCAGCAGCCAAGATCTTGGGACAGGTCTTTCCTACGAGCAGTACTTC. Amino acids: CASSQDLGTGLSYEQYF.

The rearrangement uses TRBV4-1 and TRBJ1-2; D not resolved. This CDR3 has 14 amino acids. Per the germline V gene, CDR1 is MGHRA and CDR2 is YSYEKL. Between the trimmed V and J ends, which lost 5 bases and 2 bases, there was a span of 12 bases. The CDR3: CASSSPERNYGYTF. The CDR3 coding sequence is TGCGCCAGCAGCTCGCCGGAGAGAAACTATGGCTACACCTTC.

V gene TRBV28 combines with J gene TRBJ1-1; 7 bases match TRBD1. V lost 3 bases to trimming and J lost 1 base; unmatched junction nucleotides: 2. Germline CDR1 reads MDHEN; CDR2 reads SYDVKM. This CDR3 is 14 amino acids long. The CDR3 loop reads CASSLGQKNTEAFF. The DNA of the CDR3 is TGTGCCAGCAGTTTGGGACAGAAGAACACTGAAGCTTTCTTT.

The J gene is TRBJ1-2, the V gene TRBV6-1; possibly TRBD1 for D (5 bases). CDR1 MNHNS and CDR2 SASEGT come from the germline V gene. The CDR3 spans 12 residues. Trimming left V 7 bases short and J 4 bases short, with 10 bases between. The CDR3: CASTVGGYGYTF. The DNA for the CDR3 is TGTGCCAGCACCGTGGGGGGCTATGGCTACACCTTC.

V usage is TRBV9 and J usage is TRBJ2-1; D is unresolved. The V gene lost 3 bases and the J gene lost 9 bases, with 13 bases spanning the gap. This CDR3 is 13 amino acids long. From germline, CDR1 is SGDLS and CDR2 YYNGEE. The CDR3 coding sequence is TGTGCCAGCAGCGCACTATTCCCGCCTGAGCAGTTCTTC. Translation: CASSALFPPEQFF.

This clone was detected once. J is TRBJ2-1 and V is TRBV11-2; D is possibly TRBD2 (6 bases). Germline CDR1 reads SGHAT; CDR2 reads FQNNGV. The length of the CDR3 is 15 residues. Trimming took off 7 bases at V and 2 bases at J, with 15 bases between the two ends. CDR3 coding DNA: TGTGCCAGCACCTTCCGGGACTCTACCTACAATGAGCAGTTCTTC. Amino acids: CASTFRDSTYNEQFF.

CDR3 DNA: TGTGCCAGCAACAAAGAGGGGGCGAACTATGGCTACACCTTC. The encoded protein is CASNKEGANYGYTF. V is TRBV5-4 and J is TRBJ1-2; 7 nucleotides align to TRBD1. V shed 6 bases and J 2 bases; nucleotides not matched to a gene: 7. The CDR3 sequence is 14 residues long. CDR1 is SGHNT and CDR2 is YYREEE in the germline V gene (reference sequence). The entire variable domain, with the rest obtained from reference TRBV5-4 and TRBJ1-2, is as follows: ETGVTQSPTHLIKTRGQQVTLRCSSQSGHNTVSWYQQALGQGPQFIFQYYREEENGRGNFPPRFSGLQFPNYSSELNVNALELDDSALYLCASNKEGANYGYTFGSGTRLTVV.

The chain joins TRBV6-6 to TRBJ1-6; 9 nucleotides align to TRBD1. The junction had 3 bases not matched to a gene; V was cut back by 5 bases and J by 7 bases. The CDR3 is made up of 14 amino acids. Germline V gene sequence: CDR1 MNHNY, CDR2 SVGAGI (reference sequence). The DNA of the CDR3 is TGTGCCAGCAGTCCCGGGACAGGGAATTCACCCCTCCACTTT. As protein: CASSPGTGNSPLHF.

The V call is TRBV2, the J call TRBJ2-4; 9 positions match TRBD1. The CDR3 is 18 amino acids. Germline trimming cut 5 bases from V and 0 bases from J; bases unmatched to any gene: 11. CDR1 and CDR2 (germline): SNHLY, FYNNEI. CDR3 in amino acids: CASSPERDRVLAKNIQYF. DNA of the CDR3: TGTGCCAGCAGTCCCGAACGGGACAGGGTTCTAGCCAAAAACATTCAGTACTTC.

J is TRBJ2-1 and V is TRBV27; D remains unclear. The length of the CDR3 is 14 residues. Germline CDR1 MNHEY, CDR2 SMNVEV (reference sequence). Trimming left V 7 bases short and J 6 bases short, with 16 bases between. The CDR3 protein is CASNSLPPSNEQFF. For the CDR3, the DNA is TGTGCCAGCAACTCCTTGCCCCCTAGCAATGAGCAGTTCTTC.

The chain employs TRBV30 and TRBJ2-1, with 13 bases aligning to TRBD2. Looked up from germline, CDR1 is GTSNPN and CDR2 is SVGIG (reference sequence). V lost 8 bases and J lost 7; bases outside the gene matches: 11. The CDR3 length is 15 residues. The chain's CDR3 is CALVRGTSGINEQFF. DNA of the CDR3: TGTGCCCTAGTCAGGGGGACTAGCGGGATTAATGAGCAGTTCTTC.

This rearrangement joins TRBV29-1 to TRBJ1-3; TRBD1 might be the D (5 bases). Germline V lookup: CDR1 SQVTM, CDR2 ANQGSEA. This CDR3 has 16 amino acids. V was pared by 0 bases and J by 0 bases, with 12 bases between. Written as DNA, the CDR3 is TGCAGCGTTGAAGATCTTCACAGGAACTCTGGAAACACCATATATTTT. As protein: CSVEDLHRNSGNTIYF. Combining the CDR3 with reference TRBV29-1 and TRBJ1-3 gives the whole variable domain SAVISQKPSRDICQRGTSLTIQCQVDSQVTMMFWYRQQPGQSLTLIATANQGSEATYESGFVIDKFPISRPNLTFSTLTVSNMSPEDSSIYLCSVEDLHRNSGNTIYFGEGSWLTVV.

The chain carries TRBV28 and TRBJ1-1; no clear D gene. With 8 bases removed from V and 0 bases from J, the gap between germline ends came to 7 bases. The CDR3 spans 12 residues. The germline V gene encodes CDR1 MDHEN and CDR2 SYDVKM. The CDR3 DNA reads as TGTGCCAGCCAACTTTTGAACACTGAAGCTTTCTTT. Translated: CASQLLNTEAFF.

The chain recombines TRBV28 with TRBJ2-5; perhaps TRBD2 as D (6 bases). Gene TRBJ2-7 matches the end of the DNA better, so the J call may be wrong. Germline V gene data show CDR1 as MDHEN and CDR2 as SYDVKM. This CDR3 contains 12 residues. The CDR3 spells CASNGGLVEQYF. DNA of the CDR3: TGTGCCAGCAATGGAGGGCTTGTCGAGCAGTACTTC.

The V and J genes are TRBV7-2 and TRBJ2-3, with 8 nucleotides matching TRBD2. J was trimmed by 0 bases and V by 5 bases; bases with no gene match: 13. Germline-derived CDR1 and CDR2 are SGHTA and FQGNSA. The CDR3 totals 18 residues. CDR3 coding DNA: TGTGCCAGCAGCCTTAGTAGGTCAACTAGCGGCAGCACAGATACGCAGTATTTT. The encoded protein is CASSLSRSTSGSTDTQYF.

This chain joins TRBV5-1 and TRBJ2-3, with 11 bases aligning to TRBD2. The germline V gene encodes CDR1 SGHRS and CDR2 YFSETQ. The V and J ends lost 7 bases and 6 bases, in that order; junction bases with no gene match: 7. CDR3 length: 14 amino acids. The CDR3 loop is CASLALAGGDTQYF. In DNA form, the CDR3 reads TGCGCCAGCTTAGCCCTAGCGGGAGGTGATACGCAGTATTTT.

The chain links TRBV5-1 to TRBJ2-7; 7 bases map to TRBD2. The CDR3 is made up of 17 amino acids. V dropped 4 bases and J dropped 3; count of bases not matched to a gene: 16. CDR1 SGHRS and CDR2 YFSETQ come from the germline V gene. The CDR3 DNA sequence: TGCGCCAGCAGCGGGGACTATCTAGAGAAGAGTTTCTACGAGCAGTACTTC. This encodes CASSGDYLEKSFYEQYF. The variable domain in full, with the rest retrieved from reference TRBV5-1 and TRBJ2-7, is KAGVTQTPRYLIKTRGQQVTLSCSPISGHRSVSWYQQTPGQGLQFLFEYFSETQRNKGNFPGRFSGRQFSNSRSEMNVSTLELGDSALYLCASSGDYLEKSFYEQYFGPGTRLTVT.

This chain connects TRBV4-3 to TRBJ2-1, with 10 bases fitting TRBD2. With 0 bases clipped from V and 6 bases from J, the junction kept 8 bases outside the gene matches. Germline assignment: CDR1 LGHNA and CDR2 YSLEER. This CDR3 region has 17 residues. The CDR3 sequence: CASSQEIILAGFNEQFF. The CDR3 coding sequence is TGCGCCAGCAGCCAAGAGATAATACTAGCGGGATTCAATGAGCAGTTCTTC.

J is TRBJ2-7 and V is TRBV15, with 12 bases that match TRBD1. The junction had 3 bases not matched to a gene; V was cut back by 1 base and J by 5 bases. CDR1 and CDR2 from the germline V gene are LNHNV and YYDKDF (reference sequence). The CDR3 totals 15 residues. As DNA, the CDR3 is TGTGCCACCAGCAGAGGGGGACAGGGGGCCAACGAGCAGTACTTC. Its translation is CATSRGGQGANEQYF. Complete variable domain (other parts from reference TRBV15 and TRBJ2-7): DAMVIQNPRYQVTQFGKPVTLSCSQTLNHNVMYWYQQKSSQAPKLLFHYYDKDFNNEADTPDNFQSRRPNTSFCFLDIRSPGLGDTAMYLCATSRGGQGANEQYFGPGTRLTVT.

J is TRBJ1-2 and V is TRBV2; the match to TRBD1 covers 7 bases. The CDR3 runs to 15 residues. Germline CDR1 and CDR2: SNHLY and FYNNEI. V dropped 6 bases and J dropped 6; count of bases not matched to a gene: 13. DNA of the CDR3: TGTGCCAGCAGAGTGCGCGACAGGGAGGATCATGGCTACACCTTC. This gives the protein CASRVRDREDHGYTF.

V usage is TRBV10-1 and J usage is TRBJ2-7; 10 bases are shared with TRBD1. This CDR3 is built from 16 residues. Germline lookup yields CDR1 WNHNN and CDR2 SYGVQD (reference sequence). With 11 bases clipped from V and 4 bases from J, the junction kept 17 bases outside the gene matches. CDR3 protein: CAGPLLVRDRGYEQYF. The CDR3 DNA is TGCGCCGGTCCACTCTTGGTCCGGGACAGGGGATACGAGCAGTACTTC.

The chain couples TRBV7-8 to TRBJ1-6, with TRBD1 matching over 9 bases. Germline-derived CDR1 and CDR2 are SGHVS and FQNEAQ. The J segment lost 4 bases and the V segment lost 4 bases, leaving 11 bases of the junction unmatched. This CDR3 has 18 residues. CDR3 protein: CASSWGRAGTGYNSPLHF. The CDR3 coding sequence is TGTGCCAGCAGCTGGGGACGAGCCGGGACAGGGTATAATTCACCCCTCCACTTT.

The rearrangement joins TRBV27 to TRBJ2-1, with D perhaps TRBD1 (5 bases). The CDR3 contains 13 residues. Germline CDR1 and CDR2: MNHEY and SMNVEV (reference sequence). V was trimmed by 5 bases and J by 6 bases, leaving 11 bases between them. CDR3 nucleotides: TGTGCCAGCAGTACTCAACAGGTCAATGAGCAGTTCTTC. Protein sequence: CASSTQQVNEQFF.

The rearrangement joins TRBV14 to TRBJ1-1; D perhaps matches TRBD1 (6 bases). V dropped 4 bases and J dropped 3 bases, with 21 bases sitting between them. Germline values: CDR1 SGHDN, CDR2 FVKESK. The CDR3 sequence is 17 residues long. This chain's CDR3 is CASSPPESWGLDTEAFF. DNA for the CDR3: TGTGCCAGCAGCCCCCCCGAGAGTTGGGGGCTGGACACTGAAGCTTTCTTT.

The chain couples TRBV28 to TRBJ1-2; TRBD1 aligns across 7 bases. The CDR3 contains 12 residues. Germline CDR1 MDHEN, CDR2 SYDVKM. Trimming removed 5 bases from V and 6 bases from J; junction bases left unmatched: 3. CDR3 sequence: CASSPRGDGYTF. CDR3 nucleotides: TGTGCCAGCAGTCCCAGGGGGGATGGCTACACCTTC.

The chain links TRBV19 to TRBJ1-5; 10 bases are a match to TRBD1. V trimming: 7 bases; J trimming: 3 bases; junction bases outside the gene matches: 3. The CDR3 loop spans 14 amino acids. Germline CDR1 LNHDA, CDR2 SQIVND (reference sequence). The CDR3 DNA follows: TGTGCCAGTAACGGACAGGGGGACAATCAGCCCCAGCATTTT. As protein: CASNGQGDNQPQHF.

In DNA form, the CDR3 reads TGTGCCAGCAGCTTCTCGACAGGGACTGGAAACACCATATATTTT. Protein product: CASSFSTGTGNTIYF. This sequence joins TRBV7-9 and TRBJ1-3; 7 nucleotides agree with TRBD1. Germline V gene sequence: CDR1 SEHNR, CDR2 FQNEAQ (reference sequence). V trimming: 3 bases; J trimming: 2 bases; junction bases outside the gene matches: 4. The CDR3 is made up of 15 amino acids. The complete variable domain, with remaining parts taken from reference TRBV7-9 and TRBJ1-3, reads DTGVSQNPRHKITKRGQNVTFRCDPISEHNRLYWYRQTLGQGPEFLTYFQNEAQLEKSRLLSDRFSAERPKGSFSTLEIQRTEQGDSAMYLCASSFSTGTGNTIYFGEGSWLTVV.